This T cell receptor beta chain appears in the sequencing data of a study of early T cells in non-severe SARS-CoV-2 infection. CDR3 length: 14 residues. V was clipped by 6 bases and J by 1 base; unmatched bases: 4. The germline V gene has CDR1 SGHTA and CDR2 FQGNSA. Individual cDNA molecules were tagged with unique molecular identifiers. TCRdb redid the calling of the 5' RACE reads with MiXCR, one entry per CDR3 protein. The table records some 76,000 distinct CDR3 sequences, 15% to 18% of them present only once. This clonotype showed up just a few times. Sequenced input: whole blood. The TCR was taken from an adult who was a healthcare worker with PCR-confirmed SARS-CoV-2 infection or an uninfected control (not recorded which). The chain carries TRBV7-2 and TRBJ1-1; 8 positions agree with TRBD1. The CDR3 loop reads CASSGDRTNTEAFF. For the CDR3, the DNA is TGTGCCAGCAGTGGGGACAGGACGAACACTGAAGCTTTCTTT.